The 22 T cell receptor beta chains given below trace back to one sample, sequenced in a study of CD8 T cell repertoires and HIV-1 epitope variants. Using immunoSEQ multiplex PCR, the repertoire was profiled, and TCRdb retains in-frame clones only, with some absent. Of some 4,400 clones detected, about 67% appear once; the ten largest clones hold about 50%. The antigens for these receptors are not known. Sequenced sample: cultured CD8+ T cells derived from PBMCs. The source of these receptors is a male donor with HIV.

The rearrangement joins TRBV28 to TRBJ2-3, with TRBD2 identical over 10 bases. Germline V gene lookup returns CDR1 MDHEN and CDR2 SYDVKM. V trimming: 5 bases; J trimming: 6 bases; junction bases outside the gene matches: 14. The CDR3 covers 17 residues. The CDR3 DNA is TGTGCCAGCAGTGCTTTAACTAGCGGGGCACCTGTTGATACGCAGTATTTT. The encoded protein is CASSALTSGAPVDTQYF.

This chain uses TRBV7-9 with TRBJ2-1; 12 bases match TRBD2. The CDR3 is 16 residues long. Germline V gene lookup returns CDR1 SEHNR and CDR2 FQNEAQ (reference sequence). With V trimmed by 1 base and J by 7 bases, 5 bases remained unmatched. CDR3 region: CASSLVLGTSGNEQFF. The CDR3 DNA follows: TGTGCCAGCAGCTTAGTCCTAGGGACTAGCGGGAATGAGCAGTTCTTC.

This clone was recorded a few times. The rearrangement uses TRBV12-1 and TRBJ2-2. TRBV12-1 is shown as a pseudogene. This CDR3 is built from 14 residues. The CDR3 sequence: CASSFERPTGELFF. CDR3 sequence (DNA): TGTGCCAGCAGCTTTGAACGACCTACCGGGGAGCTGTTTTTT.

The rearrangement links TRBV19 to TRBJ1-5; TRBD1 aligns across 7 bases. This CDR3 contains 13 residues. Germline CDR1 is LNHDA and CDR2 is SQIVND (reference sequence). The trim removed 5 bases at V and 10 bases at J, leaving 8 bases unmatched. CDR3 amino acids: CASSAGTAFPQHF. The CDR3 coding sequence is TGTGCCAGTAGTGCCGGGACAGCTTTTCCCCAGCATTTT. Looking up the rest from reference TRBV19 and TRBJ1-5 gives the full variable domain: DGGITQSPKYLFRKEGQNVTLSCEQNLNHDAMYWYRQDPGQGLRLIYYSQIVNDFQKGDIAEGYSVSREKKESFPLTVTSAQKNPTAFYLCASSAGTAFPQHFGDGTRLSIL.

This clone was observed a few times. The chain carries TRBV4-3 and TRBJ1-1, with 7 bases identical to TRBD1. V lost 0 bases, J lost 1 base, and 2 bases stayed unmatched. The CDR3 has 15 amino acids. Germline V gene sequence: CDR1 LGHNA, CDR2 YSLEER. In DNA form, the CDR3 reads TGCGCCAGCAGCCAAGATCGGACAGGGAACACTGAAGCTTTCTTT. This sequence encodes CASSQDRTGNTEAFF.

The rearrangement uses TRBV9 and TRBJ2-2; no firm D call. Germline V gene sequence: CDR1 SGDLS, CDR2 YYNGEE. Trimming shortened V by 7 bases and J by 3 bases, and 7 bases separated the two germline ends. The CDR3 extends over 12 amino acids. CDR3 sequence (DNA): TGTGCCAGCGGCCAAGACACCGGGGAGCTGTTTTTT. Its protein is CASGQDTGELFF.

Comment on this clone: This sample also contains other DNA sequences that code for the same CDR3. The V and J genes are TRBV6-5 and TRBJ2-1, with a tentative D call TRBD2 (7 bases). The CDR3 contains 12 residues. Trimming stripped 5 bases from V and 9 bases from J, with 11 bases between. From germline, CDR1 is MNHEY and CDR2 SVGAGI. The chain's CDR3 is CASSPGGGEQFF. CDR3 coding DNA: TGTGCCAGCAGTCCGGGGGGCGGTGAGCAGTTCTTC.

The chain is built from TRBV5-1 and TRBJ2-1, with D possibly being TRBD1 or TRBD2 (5 bases each). Between the trimmed V and J ends, which lost 0 bases and 8 bases, there was a span of 6 bases. The germline gives CDR1 SGHRS, CDR2 YFSETQ. CDR3 length: 12 amino acids. CDR3 DNA sequence: TGCGCCAGCAGCTTGGGAGGGGATGAGCAGTTCTTC. Translating it yields CASSLGGDEQFF.

The rearrangement joins TRBV6-4 to TRBJ2-3; D might be TRBD2 (5 bases). The CDR3 extends over 15 amino acids. The ends were cut back, 4 bases at V and 3 bases at J, with 14 bases in the middle. The germline CDR1 and CDR2 sequences are MRHNA and SNTAGT. The CDR3 sequence: CASSGERAGTDTQYF. CDR3 DNA: TGTGCCAGCAGTGGGGAGAGGGCCGGGACAGATACGCAGTATTTT.

CDR3 residues: CASSPSRTGGGYTF. In nucleotides, the CDR3 is TGTGCCAGCAGTCCCTCTCGGACAGGGGGTGGCTACACCTTC. This rearrangement joins TRBV28 to TRBJ1-2; 10 nucleotides align to TRBD1. This CDR3 has 14 residues. CDR1 is MDHEN, CDR2 SYDVKM, per germline. Unmatched junction bases numbered 7, after V lost 5 bases and J lost 7 bases.

By share, this clone counts as hyperexpanded. The genes are TRBV27 and TRBJ2-7; D remains unclear. Trimming stripped 4 bases from V and 2 bases from J, with 12 bases between. CDR3 length: 14 residues. The germline V gene encodes CDR1 MNHEY and CDR2 SMNVEV (reference sequence). The DNA for the CDR3 is TGTGCCAGCAGTTCAGATGTCTCGGCCTACGAGCAGTACTTC. It codes for CASSSDVSAYEQYF.

This chain uses TRBV2 with TRBJ2-7; 10 bases match TRBD1. The germline V gene has CDR1 SNHLY and CDR2 FYNNEI. The V and J ends lost 0 bases and 6 bases, in that order; junction bases with no gene match: 2. The CDR3 sequence is 14 residues long. CDR3 sequence reads: CASSEAGQGGEQYF. In nucleotides, the CDR3 is TGTGCCAGCAGTGAAGCCGGACAGGGGGGCGAGCAGTACTTC.

V and J are TRBV9 and TRBJ2-7, with 8 bases aligning to TRBD2. V shed 0 bases, J shed 1 base, and the junction held 6 bases outside the gene matches. CDR3 length: 16 residues. Germline V gene data show CDR1 as SGDLS and CDR2 as YYNGEE. CDR3 sequence reads: CASSVGLARYSYEQYF. CDR3 nucleotides: TGTGCCAGCAGCGTAGGACTAGCGAGGTATTCCTACGAGCAGTACTTC. The full variable domain, its missing parts supplied by reference TRBV9 and TRBJ2-7, is DSGVTQTPKHLITATGQRVTLRCSPRSGDLSVYWYQQSLDQGLQFLIQYYNGEERAKGNILERFSAQQFPDLHSELNLSSLELGDSALYFCASSVGLARYSYEQYFGPGTRLTVT.

Only a few counts were recorded for this clone. This rearrangement joins TRBV6-5 to TRBJ1-2; a weak D match, TRBD1 (6 bases). Trimming cost V 0 bases and J 5 bases, with 13 bases left between them. Germline loops: CDR1 MNHEY, CDR2 SVGAGI. The CDR3 consists of 15 residues. CDR3 amino acids: CASSYSSGARYGYTF. The DNA for the CDR3 is TGTGCCAGCAGTTACTCTTCAGGGGCGCGGTATGGCTACACCTTC.

The chain uses TRBV9 and TRBJ1-1; D not resolved. The CDR3 totals 12 residues. The V end lost 0 bases, the J end lost 8 bases, and 8 bases lay between the germline ends. Germline V lookup: CDR1 SGDLS, CDR2 YYNGEE. The CDR3: CASSVVNGEAFF. The DNA of the CDR3 is TGTGCCAGCAGCGTAGTTAACGGAGAAGCTTTCTTT.

The chain joins TRBV27 to TRBJ1-2; 8 positions match TRBD1. The CDR3 is 13 residues long. Germline V gives CDR1 MNHEY, CDR2 SMNVEV (reference sequence). V was pared by 2 bases and J by 8 bases, with 4 bases of the junction left unmatched. CDR3 sequence: CASSLRQGRGYTF. The CDR3 DNA follows: TGTGCCAGCAGTTTACGACAGGGGCGCGGCTACACCTTC.

The rearrangement uses TRBV6-5 and TRBJ1-1; 8 bases align to TRBD1. The ends lost 6 bases at V and 0 bases at J; junction bases unmatched: 3. From germline, CDR1 is MNHEY and CDR2 SVGAGI. The CDR3 is 14 amino acids. The CDR3 DNA reads TGTGCCAGCAGCTCAGGGGGCCTGAACACTGAAGCTTTCTTT. Translated, it gives CASSSGGLNTEAFF.

The CDR3 reads CASSRGPDSYGYTF. CDR3 nucleotide sequence: TGTGCCAGCAGTAGGGGCCCCGACAGCTATGGCTACACCTTC. The rearrangement uses TRBV27 and TRBJ1-2; TRBD1 might be the D (5 bases). CDR1 MNHEY and CDR2 SMNVEV come from the germline V gene (reference sequence). The V gene lost 5 bases and the J gene lost 4 bases, with 14 bases spanning the gap. CDR3 size: 14 residues.

J is TRBJ2-2 and V is TRBV5-1; D is perhaps TRBD1 (5 bases). Germline assignment: CDR1 SGHRS and CDR2 YFSETQ. The ends were cut back, 0 bases at V and 3 bases at J, with 9 bases in the middle. This CDR3 comprises 15 residues. The CDR3, as DNA: TGCGCCAGCAGCTTGGCTGGCAGGGACACCGGGGAGCTGTTTTTT. This encodes CASSLAGRDTGELFF.

The chain uses TRBV5-1 and TRBJ1-1, with a weak D call TRBD1 (5 bases). The CDR3 contains 16 residues. Trimming stripped 3 bases from V and 0 bases from J, with 15 bases between. Germline values: CDR1 SGHRS, CDR2 YFSETQ. As DNA, the CDR3 is TGCGCCAGCAGCTACGAAGTGGGGGGACTGAACACTGAAGCTTTCTTT. It is translated as CASSYEVGGLNTEAFF.

This chain uses TRBV9 with TRBJ1-3, with 8 bases fitting TRBD1. Germline V gene sequence: CDR1 SGDLS, CDR2 YYNGEE. CDR3 length: 16 residues. With 4 bases clipped from V and 1 base from J, the junction kept 7 bases outside the gene matches. CDR3 protein: CASSPGTGGSGNTIYF. The CDR3 DNA is TGTGCCAGCAGCCCCGGGACAGGAGGTTCTGGAAACACCATATATTTT.

CDR3 residues: CASSAIRVATGELFF. The CDR3 DNA follows: TGTGCCAGCAGTGCCATCAGGGTGGCGACCGGGGAGCTGTTTTTT. The genes are TRBV6-5 and TRBJ2-2; a weak D match, TRBD1 (5 bases). This CDR3 has 15 residues. Germline V gene lookup returns CDR1 MNHEY and CDR2 SVGAGI. V lost 5 bases to trimming and J lost 5 bases, with 15 bases between them.